The 7 T cell receptor beta chains below were found in one sample sequenced in a study of blood T cells in healthy people across ages. Next came a second PCR, run for about 6 to 11 cycles, which used a sample-barcoded 5' primer along with a J-beta primer mix. From the 5' RACE reads, TCRdb called clonotypes with MiXCR, one entry per CDR3 protein. The sample consists of around 1,600,000 distinct CDR3 sequences, 42% of them appearing once. The source material was blood. The receptors originated from a woman aged 18 to 35 in good health.

This chain connects TRBV5-1 to TRBJ2-3; 7 bases align to TRBD2. This CDR3 is 15 amino acids long. Per germline, CDR1 SGHRS and CDR2 YFSETQ. With 3 bases clipped from V and 4 bases from J, the junction kept 8 bases outside the gene matches. CDR3 sequence: CASSSSGTGADTQYF. CDR3 DNA: TGCGCCAGCAGCTCAAGCGGGACCGGCGCAGATACGCAGTATTTT.

As for this clonotype: Mismatch with germline at one junction end may stem from a read error. J is TRBJ2-1 and V is TRBV4-1, with D possibly matching TRBD2 (6 bases). The CDR3 totals 14 residues. Germline CDR1 is MGHRA and CDR2 is YSYEKL. The CDR3 nucleotides read TGCGCCAACAGCCGCAACCAGGGAGGCAATGAGCAGTTCTTC. Its translation: CANSRNQGGNEQFF.

V gene TRBV10-3 combines with J gene TRBJ2-5; TRBD2 agrees at 8 bases. The junction had 11 bases not matched to a gene; V was cut back by 3 bases and J by 5 bases. CDR1 is ENHRY, CDR2 SYGVKD, per germline. The CDR3 sequence is 16 residues long. The CDR3 sequence: CAISDRSGTEGETQYF. CDR3 nucleotides: TGTGCCATCAGTGACCGTAGCGGGACTGAGGGGGAGACCCAGTACTTC.

In the case of this clonotype: Sequence at one end of the junction differs from germline and may be a read error. The rearrangement uses TRBV20-1 and TRBJ1-2; 7 positions agree with TRBD1. CDR3 size: 14 residues. The germline V gene encodes CDR1 DFQATT and CDR2 SNEGSKA (reference sequence). The CDR3 coding sequence is TGCAGTGCAAGAGGGGGCAGCGCTAACTATGACTACACCTTC. Amino acids: CSARGGSANYDYTF.

This clonotype has just one count. The V gene is TRBV20-1, the J gene TRBJ2-5; TRBD2 matches at 10 bases. Per the germline V gene, CDR1 is DFQATT and CDR2 is SNEGSKA (reference sequence). V shed 2 bases and J 5 bases; nucleotides not matched to a gene: 8. CDR3 length: 15 residues. CDR3 DNA: TGCAGTGCTAGAAACCGGGGACTAGCGAGTGAGACCCAGTACTTC. This encodes CSARNRGLASETQYF.

The V call is TRBV2, the J call TRBJ2-7; no reliable D call. The CDR3 is 13 amino acids. Germline V gene lookup returns CDR1 SNHLY and CDR2 FYNNEI. V was cut by 2 bases and J by 1 base, with 6 bases left in between. CDR3 sequence reads: CASSEPLSYEQYF. The CDR3 bases are TGTGCCAGCAGTGAACCGCTATCCTACGAGCAGTACTTC.

V gene TRBV14 combines with J gene TRBJ1-2, with D hard to call. CDR3 size: 15 residues. Germline assignment: CDR1 SGHDN and CDR2 FVKESK. V was cut by 0 bases and J by 4 bases, with 12 bases left in between. The CDR3 reads CASSQDVGLGYGYTF. DNA of the CDR3: TGTGCCAGCAGCCAAGATGTCGGACTCGGCTATGGCTACACCTTC.